This T cell receptor (beta chain) comes out of a study of TIL therapy for anti-PD-1-resistant metastatic lung cancer. V was pared by 3 bases and J by 5 bases, with 10 bases between. This CDR3 region has 14 residues. CDR1 and CDR2 (germline): WNHNN, SYGVQD (reference sequence). This clone was seen a few times. Time point meaning: pre-treatment sample, taken before nivolumab and TIL therapy. This was the immunoSEQ v3 assay. Some clones are missing from TCRdb's copy, which holds only in-frame ones; the method was immunoSEQ multiplex PCR. The sample includes tens of thousands of clones, 69% seen only once; the top ten take 6% to 8.5%.

The TCR originated in a person between 30 and 79 years old with non-small cell lung cancer. The genes are TRBV10-1 and TRBJ1-4, with a weak D call TRBD1 (5 bases). The sequenced sample was blood, obtained at baseline. DNA for the CDR3: TGCGCCAGCAGTGACGGGCAGGGCAATGAAAAACTGTTTTTT. This gives the protein CASSDGQGNEKLFF.